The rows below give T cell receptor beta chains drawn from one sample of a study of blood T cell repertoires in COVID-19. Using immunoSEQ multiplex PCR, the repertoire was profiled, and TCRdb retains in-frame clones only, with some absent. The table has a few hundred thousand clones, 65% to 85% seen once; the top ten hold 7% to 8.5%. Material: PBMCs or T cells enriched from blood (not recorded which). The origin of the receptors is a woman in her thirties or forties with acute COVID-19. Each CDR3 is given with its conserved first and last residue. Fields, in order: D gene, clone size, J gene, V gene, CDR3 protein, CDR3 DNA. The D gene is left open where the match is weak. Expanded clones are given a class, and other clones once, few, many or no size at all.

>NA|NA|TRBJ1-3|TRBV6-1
CASSERRVTSGNTIYF
TGTGCCAGCAGTGAAAGACGGGTGACCTCTGGAAACACCATATATTTT
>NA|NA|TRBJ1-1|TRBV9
CASSVEGQANTEAFF
TGTGCCAGCAGCGTAGAGGGACAAGCGAACACTGAAGCTTTCTTT
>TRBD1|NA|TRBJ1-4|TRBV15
CATSRDGQGALGNEKLFF
TGTGCCACCAGCAGAGATGGGCAGGGGGCGCTCGGTAATGAAAAACTGTTTTTT
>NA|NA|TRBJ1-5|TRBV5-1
CASSFSPGNQPQHF
TGCGCCAGCAGCTTTTCTCCGGGCAATCAGCCCCAGCATTTT
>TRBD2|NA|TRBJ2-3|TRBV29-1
CSVEGTSGGDTQYF
TGCAGCGTTGAGGGGACTAGCGGGGGAGATACGCAGTATTTT
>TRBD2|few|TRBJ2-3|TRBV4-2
CASSQDGLSGGPFTDTQYF
TGTGCCAGCAGCCAAGATGGGCTTAGCGGGGGGCCATTCACAGATACGCAGTATTTT
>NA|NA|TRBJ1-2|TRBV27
CASSEQGPWGYGYTF
TGTGCCAGCAGCGAACAGGGTCCTTGGGGCTATGGCTACACCTTC
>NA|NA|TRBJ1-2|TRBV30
CAWTQESNYGYTF
TGTGCCTGGACACAGGAATCTAACTATGGCTACACCTTC
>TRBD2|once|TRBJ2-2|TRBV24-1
CATSDPSGETNTGELFF
TGTGCCACCAGTGATCCTAGCGGGGAGACTAACACCGGGGAGCTGTTTTTT
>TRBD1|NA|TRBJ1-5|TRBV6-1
CASSDLGGTGTQPQHF
TGTGCCAGCAGTGATCTAGGCGGGACAGGGACTCAGCCCCAGCATTTT
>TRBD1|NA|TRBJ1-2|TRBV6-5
CASSPDRGGGYTF
TGTGCCAGCAGTCCTGACAGGGGAGGCGGCTACACCTTC
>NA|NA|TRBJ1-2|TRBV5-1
CASSPRGQDGYTF
TGCGCCAGCAGCCCCAGGGGCCAGGATGGCTACACCTTC
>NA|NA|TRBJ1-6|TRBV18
CASSPGEGLQALHF
TGTGCCAGCTCACCGGGGGAGGGGCTCCAGGCCCTCCACTTT
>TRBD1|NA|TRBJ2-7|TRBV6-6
CASSPRQGSYEQYF
TGTGCCAGCAGTCCCAGACAGGGGAGCTACGAGCAGTACTTC
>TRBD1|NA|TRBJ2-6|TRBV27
CASTGLAGTGPLSGANVLTF
TGTGCCAGCACCGGATTAGCCGGGACAGGGCCTCTCTCTGGGGCCAACGTCCTGACTTTC
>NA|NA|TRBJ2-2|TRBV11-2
CASSWTVSNTGELFF
TGTGCCAGCAGTTGGACAGTTTCGAACACCGGGGAGCTGTTTTTT
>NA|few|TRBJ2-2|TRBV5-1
CASSFRGEAGELFF
TGCGCCAGCAGCTTCCGCGGGGAGGCCGGGGAGCTGTTTTTT
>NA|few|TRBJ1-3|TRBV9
CASSVGWGPGKNTIYF
TGTGCCAGCAGCGTAGGATGGGGGCCAGGGAAAAACACCATATATTTT
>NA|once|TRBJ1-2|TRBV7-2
CASSLGGTNYGYTF
TGTGCCAGCAGCTTAGGGGGGACAAACTATGGCTACACCTTC
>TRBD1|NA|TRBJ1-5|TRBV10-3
CAISGAGQGDNQPQHF
TGTGCCATCAGTGGGGCGGGACAGGGGGACAATCAGCCCCAGCATTTT
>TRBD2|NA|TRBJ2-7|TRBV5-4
CASSSAGGAYYEQYF
TGTGCCAGCAGCTCCGCGGGGGGGGCTTACTACGAGCAGTACTTC
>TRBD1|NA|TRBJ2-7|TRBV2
CATDRGTYEQYF
TGTGCCACGGACAGGGGTACCTACGAGCAGTACTTC
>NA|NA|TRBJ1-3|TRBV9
CASSVGSGGPASSGNTIYF
TGTGCCAGCAGCGTAGGTTCAGGAGGGCCCGCTAGCTCTGGAAACACCATATATTTT
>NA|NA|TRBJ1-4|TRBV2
CASARTVPNEKLFF
TGTGCCAGTGCTCGGACAGTACCTAATGAAAAACTGTTTTTT
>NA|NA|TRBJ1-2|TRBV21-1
CASIPKRGNSAYGHYGYTF
TGTGCCAGCATCCCAAAGAGGGGGAATTCGGCTTACGGGCACTATGGCTACACCTTC
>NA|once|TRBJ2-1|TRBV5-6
CASSKTYNEQFF
TGTGCCAGCAGCAAGACTTACAATGAGCAGTTCTTC
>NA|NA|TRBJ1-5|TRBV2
CASSTARGGQPQHF
TGTGCCAGCAGTACCGCACGGGGGGGGCAGCCCCAGCATTTT
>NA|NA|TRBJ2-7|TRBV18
CASWPGHPSYEQYF
TGTGCCAGCTGGCCGGGACACCCTAGCTACGAGCAGTACTTC
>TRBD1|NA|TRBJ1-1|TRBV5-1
CASKAGTADLEAFF
TGCGCCAGCAAAGCCGGGACAGCGGACCTGGAAGCTTTCTTT
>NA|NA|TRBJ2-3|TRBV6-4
CASSDGGKSTDTQYF
TGTGCCAGCAGCGACGGGGGCAAGAGCACAGATACGCAGTATTTT
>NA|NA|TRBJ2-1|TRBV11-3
CASSLYRDYNEQFF
TGTGCCAGCAGCTTATACCGGGACTACAATGAGCAGTTCTTC
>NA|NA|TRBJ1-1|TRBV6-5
CASSPLTGIEAFF
TGTGCCAGCAGTCCTTTAACGGGAATTGAAGCTTTCTTT
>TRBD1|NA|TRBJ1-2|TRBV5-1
CASSLGQGWSGYTF
TGCGCCAGCAGCTTGGGACAGGGGTGGAGTGGCTACACCTTC
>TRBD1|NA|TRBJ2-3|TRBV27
CASSPGQGAGDTQYF
TGTGCCAGCAGCCCGGGACAGGGGGCTGGAGATACGCAGTATTTT
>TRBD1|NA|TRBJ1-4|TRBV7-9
CASSTRPGQGASNEKLFF
TGTGCCAGCAGCACCAGACCGGGACAGGGGGCTTCTAATGAAAAACTGTTTTTT
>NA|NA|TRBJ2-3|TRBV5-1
CASKNGYGADTQYF
TGCGCCAGCAAGAACGGGTACGGGGCAGATACGCAGTATTTT
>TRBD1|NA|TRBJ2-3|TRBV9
CASSVAFRTGWRDTQYF
TGTGCCAGCAGCGTAGCTTTTAGGACAGGGTGGAGGGATACGCAGTATTTT
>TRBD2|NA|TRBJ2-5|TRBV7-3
CASSLLAGIQETQYF
TGTGCCAGCAGCTTACTAGCGGGGATCCAAGAGACCCAGTACTTC
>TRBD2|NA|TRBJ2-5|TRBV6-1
CASSDSGRAPQYF
TGTGCCAGCAGTGACAGCGGGAGGGCCCCCCAGTACTTC
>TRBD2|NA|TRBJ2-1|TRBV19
CASSSFPLAGKRNEQFF
TGTGCCAGTAGTAGCTTCCCACTAGCGGGAAAAAGGAATGAGCAGTTCTTC
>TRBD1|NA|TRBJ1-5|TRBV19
CASTLRGQPQHF
TGTGCCAGTACCCTCAGGGGGCAGCCCCAGCATTTT
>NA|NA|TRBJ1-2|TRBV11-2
CASSLRTAGTNYGYTF
TGTGCCAGCAGCCTGCGGACAGCCGGGACTAACTATGGCTACACCTTC
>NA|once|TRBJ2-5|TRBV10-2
CASSDPTQTQYF
TGCGCCAGCAGTGACCCCACACAGACCCAGTACTTC
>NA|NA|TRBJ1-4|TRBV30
CAWTPTAIATNEKLFF
TGTGCCTGGACCCCCACAGCCATAGCAACTAATGAAAAACTGTTTTTT
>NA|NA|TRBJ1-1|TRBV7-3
CASSYSGRDTEAFF
TGTGCCAGCAGCTACTCAGGGAGGGACACTGAAGCTTTCTTT
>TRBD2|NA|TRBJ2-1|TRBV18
CASSPEELAGVGDEQFF
TGTGCCAGCTCACCGGAAGAACTAGCGGGGGTCGGAGATGAGCAGTTCTTC
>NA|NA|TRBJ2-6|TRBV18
CASSPGRGAAGANVLTF
TGTGCCAGCTCACCAGGTCGGGGGGCGGCCGGGGCCAACGTCCTGACTTTC
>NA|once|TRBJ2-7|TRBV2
CASQLTSRLQYF
TGTGCCAGCCAACTGACTAGTAGGCTCCAGTACTTC
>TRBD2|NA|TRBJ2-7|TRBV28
CATLGRDSYEQYF
TGTGCCACCTTGGGGAGGGACTCCTACGAGCAGTACTTC